This T cell receptor (beta chain) was identified in a study of T cells in Graves' hyperthyroidism and ophthalmopathy. Study-wide context: Before any treatment, at initial diagnosis, peripheral blood was collected. Study outcomes and limitations: Within blood appeared most thyroid clonotypes that had expanded above 0.001.

Across 18 months, stable Graves' hyperthyroidism was marked by no progression to ophthalmopathy. Germline lookup yields CDR1 SNHLY and CDR2 FYNNEI. Trimming took 8 bases from V and 5 from J, leaving 15 bases between them. CDR3 size: 13 residues. For this clonotype: Its antigen remains unidentified.

Amplification targeted TCR beta CDR3 regions from RNA transcripts. Primed by the HTBI set, a first-round RT-PCR was run on the TCR CDR3. A single record per CDR3 protein comes from TCRdb applying MiXCR to the multiplex PCR reads. The table has more than 650,000 distinct CDR3 sequences, around 13% seen once. Sequenced sample: blood. This rearrangement joins TRBV2 to TRBJ2-5, with a tentative D call TRBD2 (5 bases). This receptor was identified in a woman between 18 and 29 years old with Graves' hyperthyroidism. CDR3: CASGPGGRETQYF. CDR3 coding DNA: TGTGCCAGCGGACCAGGCGGGCGGGAGACCCAGTACTTC.